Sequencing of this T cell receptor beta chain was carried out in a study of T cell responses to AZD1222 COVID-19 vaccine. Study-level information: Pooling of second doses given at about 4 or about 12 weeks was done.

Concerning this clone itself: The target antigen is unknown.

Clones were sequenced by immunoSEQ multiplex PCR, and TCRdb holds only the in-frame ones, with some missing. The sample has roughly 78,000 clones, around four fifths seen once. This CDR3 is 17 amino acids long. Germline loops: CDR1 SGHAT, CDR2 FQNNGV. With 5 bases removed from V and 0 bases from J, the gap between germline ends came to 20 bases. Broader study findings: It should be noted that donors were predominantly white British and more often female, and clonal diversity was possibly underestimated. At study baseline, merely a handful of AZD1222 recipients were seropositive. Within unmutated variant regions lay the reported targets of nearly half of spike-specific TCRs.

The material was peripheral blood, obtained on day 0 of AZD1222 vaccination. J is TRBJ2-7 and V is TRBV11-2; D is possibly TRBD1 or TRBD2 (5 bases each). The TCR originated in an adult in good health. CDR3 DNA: TGTGCCAGCAGCCCAGGTTTCTGGGGGAGTCTCTCCTACGAGCAGTACTTC. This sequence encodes CASSPGFWGSLSYEQYF.